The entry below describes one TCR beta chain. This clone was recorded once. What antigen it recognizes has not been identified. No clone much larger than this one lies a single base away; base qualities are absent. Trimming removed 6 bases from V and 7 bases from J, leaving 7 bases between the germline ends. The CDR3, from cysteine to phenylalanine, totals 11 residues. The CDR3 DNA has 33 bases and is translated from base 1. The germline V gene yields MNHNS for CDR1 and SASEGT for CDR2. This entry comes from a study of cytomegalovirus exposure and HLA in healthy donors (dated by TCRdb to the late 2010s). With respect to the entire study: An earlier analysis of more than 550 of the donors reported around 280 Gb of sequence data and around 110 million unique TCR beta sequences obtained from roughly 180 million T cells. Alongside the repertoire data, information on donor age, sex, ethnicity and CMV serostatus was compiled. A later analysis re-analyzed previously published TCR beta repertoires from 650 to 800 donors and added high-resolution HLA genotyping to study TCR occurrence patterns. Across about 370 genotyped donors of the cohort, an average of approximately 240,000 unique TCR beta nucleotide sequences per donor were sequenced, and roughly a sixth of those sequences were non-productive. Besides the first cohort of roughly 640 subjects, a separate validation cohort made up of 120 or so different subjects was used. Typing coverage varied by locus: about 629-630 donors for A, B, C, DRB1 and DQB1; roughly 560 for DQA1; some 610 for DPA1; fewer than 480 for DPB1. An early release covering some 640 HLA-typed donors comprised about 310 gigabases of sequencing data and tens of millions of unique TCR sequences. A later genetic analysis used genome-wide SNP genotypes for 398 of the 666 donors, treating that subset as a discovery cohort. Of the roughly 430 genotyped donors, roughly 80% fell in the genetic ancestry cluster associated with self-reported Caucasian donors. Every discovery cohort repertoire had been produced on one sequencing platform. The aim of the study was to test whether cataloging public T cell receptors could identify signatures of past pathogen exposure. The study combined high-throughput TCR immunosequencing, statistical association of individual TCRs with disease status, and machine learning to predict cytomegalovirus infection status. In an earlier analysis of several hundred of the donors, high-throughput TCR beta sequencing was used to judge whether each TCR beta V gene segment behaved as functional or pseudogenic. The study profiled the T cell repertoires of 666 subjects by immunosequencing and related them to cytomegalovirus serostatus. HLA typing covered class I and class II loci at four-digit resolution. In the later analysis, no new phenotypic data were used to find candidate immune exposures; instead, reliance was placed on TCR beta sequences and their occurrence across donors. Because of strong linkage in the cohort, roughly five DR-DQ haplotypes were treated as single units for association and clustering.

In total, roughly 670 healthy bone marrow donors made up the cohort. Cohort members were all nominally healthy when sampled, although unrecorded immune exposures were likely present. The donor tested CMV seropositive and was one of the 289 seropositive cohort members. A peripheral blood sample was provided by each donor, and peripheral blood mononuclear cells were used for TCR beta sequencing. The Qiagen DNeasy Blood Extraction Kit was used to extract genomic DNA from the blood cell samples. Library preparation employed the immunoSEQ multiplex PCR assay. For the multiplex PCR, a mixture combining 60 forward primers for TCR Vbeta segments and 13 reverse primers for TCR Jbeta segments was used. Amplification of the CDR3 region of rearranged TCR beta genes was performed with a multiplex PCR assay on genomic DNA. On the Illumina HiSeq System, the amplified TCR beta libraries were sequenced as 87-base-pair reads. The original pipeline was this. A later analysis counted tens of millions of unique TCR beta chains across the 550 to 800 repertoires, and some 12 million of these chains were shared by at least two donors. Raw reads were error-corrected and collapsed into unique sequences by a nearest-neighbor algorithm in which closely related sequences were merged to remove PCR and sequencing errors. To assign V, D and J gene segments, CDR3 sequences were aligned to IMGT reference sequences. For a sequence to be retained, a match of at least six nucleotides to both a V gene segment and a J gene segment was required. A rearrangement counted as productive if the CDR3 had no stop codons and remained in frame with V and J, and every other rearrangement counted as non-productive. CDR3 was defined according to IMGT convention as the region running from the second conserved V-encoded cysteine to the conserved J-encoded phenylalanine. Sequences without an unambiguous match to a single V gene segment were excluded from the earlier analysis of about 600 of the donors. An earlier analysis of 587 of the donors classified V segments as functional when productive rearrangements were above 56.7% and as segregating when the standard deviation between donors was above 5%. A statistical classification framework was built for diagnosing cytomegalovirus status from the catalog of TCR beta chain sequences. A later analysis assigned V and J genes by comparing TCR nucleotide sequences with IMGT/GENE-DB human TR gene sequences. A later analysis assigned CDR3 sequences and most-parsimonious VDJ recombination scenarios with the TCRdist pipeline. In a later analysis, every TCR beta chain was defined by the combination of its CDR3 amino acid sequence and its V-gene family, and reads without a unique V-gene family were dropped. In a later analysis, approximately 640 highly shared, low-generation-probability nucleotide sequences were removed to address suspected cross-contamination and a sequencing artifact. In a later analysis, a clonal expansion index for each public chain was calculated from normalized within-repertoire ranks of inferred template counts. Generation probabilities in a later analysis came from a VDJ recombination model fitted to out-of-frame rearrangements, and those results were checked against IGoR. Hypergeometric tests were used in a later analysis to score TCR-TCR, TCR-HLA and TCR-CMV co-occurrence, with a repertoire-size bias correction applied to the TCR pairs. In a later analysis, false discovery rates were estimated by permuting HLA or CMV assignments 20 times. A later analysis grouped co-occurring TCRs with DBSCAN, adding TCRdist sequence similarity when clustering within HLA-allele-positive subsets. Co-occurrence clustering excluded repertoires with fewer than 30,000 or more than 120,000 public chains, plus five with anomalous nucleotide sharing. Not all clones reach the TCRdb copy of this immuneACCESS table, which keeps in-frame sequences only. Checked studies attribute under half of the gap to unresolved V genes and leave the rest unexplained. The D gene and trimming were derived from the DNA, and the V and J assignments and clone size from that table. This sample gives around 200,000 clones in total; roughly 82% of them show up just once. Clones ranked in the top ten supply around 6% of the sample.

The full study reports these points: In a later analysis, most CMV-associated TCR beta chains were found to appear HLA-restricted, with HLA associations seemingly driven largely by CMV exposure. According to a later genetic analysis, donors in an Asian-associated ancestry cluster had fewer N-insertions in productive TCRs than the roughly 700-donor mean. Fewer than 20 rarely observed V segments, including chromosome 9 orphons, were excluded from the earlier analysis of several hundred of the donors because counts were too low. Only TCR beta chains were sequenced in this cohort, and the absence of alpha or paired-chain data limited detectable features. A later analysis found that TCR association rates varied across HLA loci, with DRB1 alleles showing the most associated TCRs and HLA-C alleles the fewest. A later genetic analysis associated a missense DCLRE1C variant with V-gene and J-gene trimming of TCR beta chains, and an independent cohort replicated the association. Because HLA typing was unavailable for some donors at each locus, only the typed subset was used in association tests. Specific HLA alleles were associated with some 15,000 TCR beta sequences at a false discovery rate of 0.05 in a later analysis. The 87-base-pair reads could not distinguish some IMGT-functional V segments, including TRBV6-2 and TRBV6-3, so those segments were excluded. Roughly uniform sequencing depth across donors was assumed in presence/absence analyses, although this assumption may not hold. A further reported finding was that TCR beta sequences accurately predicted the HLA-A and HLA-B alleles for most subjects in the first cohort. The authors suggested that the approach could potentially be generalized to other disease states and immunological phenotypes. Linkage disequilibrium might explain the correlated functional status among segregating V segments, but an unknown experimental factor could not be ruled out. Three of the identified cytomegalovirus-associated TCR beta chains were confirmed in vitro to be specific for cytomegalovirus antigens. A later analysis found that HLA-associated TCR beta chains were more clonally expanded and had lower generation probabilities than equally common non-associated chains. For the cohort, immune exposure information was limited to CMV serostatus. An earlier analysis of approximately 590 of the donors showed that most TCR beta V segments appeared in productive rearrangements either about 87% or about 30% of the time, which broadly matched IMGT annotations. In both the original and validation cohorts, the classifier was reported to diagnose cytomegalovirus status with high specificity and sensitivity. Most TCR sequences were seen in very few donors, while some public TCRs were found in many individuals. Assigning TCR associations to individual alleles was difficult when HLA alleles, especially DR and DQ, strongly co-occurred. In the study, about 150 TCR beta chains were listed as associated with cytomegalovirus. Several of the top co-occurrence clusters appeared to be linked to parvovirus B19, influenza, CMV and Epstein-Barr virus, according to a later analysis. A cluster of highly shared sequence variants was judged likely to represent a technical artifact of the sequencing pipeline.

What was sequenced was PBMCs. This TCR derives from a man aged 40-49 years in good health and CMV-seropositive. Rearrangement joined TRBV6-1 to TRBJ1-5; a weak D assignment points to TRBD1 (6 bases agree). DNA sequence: TGTGCCAGCAGCACAGGGCAGCCCCAGCATTTT. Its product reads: CASSTGQPQHF.